These 14 T cell receptor beta chains originate from one sample sequenced in a study of blood T cell repertoires in COVID-19. Some clones are missing from TCRdb's copy, which holds only in-frame ones; the method was immunoSEQ multiplex PCR. The sample lists about 60,000 clones; 76% were seen once. The sample was peripheral blood. Every receptor here comes from a man aged 45-65 years with active or convalescent COVID-19.

The chain joins TRBV14 to TRBJ1-6; D remains ambiguous. This CDR3 is 12 amino acids long. In germline, CDR1 is SGHDN, CDR2 FVKESK. V was pared by 1 base and J by 9 bases, with 4 bases between. CDR3 residues: CASSQVGSPLHF. CDR3 nucleotides: TGTGCCAGCAGCCAAGTCGGTTCACCCCTCCACTTT.

V and J are TRBV19 and TRBJ2-3; TRBD2 agrees at 11 bases. V shed 5 bases, J shed 0 bases, and the junction held 4 bases outside the gene matches. Per the germline V gene, CDR1 is LNHDA and CDR2 is SQIVND (reference sequence). The CDR3 runs to 16 residues. The CDR3 nucleotides read TGTGCCAGTAGTTCCCGGACTAGCGGGAGCACAGATACGCAGTATTTT. It translates to CASSSRTSGSTDTQYF.

This chain uses TRBV7-6 with TRBJ2-7, with a weak D call TRBD2 (6 bases). V shed 5 bases and J shed 2 bases, with 13 bases lying between them. The CDR3 is 14 residues long. Looked up from germline, CDR1 is SGHVS and CDR2 is FNYEAQ. CDR3 residues: CASSEGLPPYEQYF. DNA for the CDR3: TGTGCCAGCAGCGAGGGACTCCCCCCCTACGAGCAGTACTTC.

This clone was observed a few times. V usage is TRBV25-1 and J usage is TRBJ1-1; 7 nucleotides line up with TRBD1. V lost 9 bases and J lost 6; bases outside the gene matches: 10. Per germline, CDR1 MGHDK and CDR2 SYGVNS. The CDR3 totals 13 residues. CDR3 residues: CARPGGTCAEAFF. DNA for the CDR3: TGTGCCAGGCCAGGGGGTACATGCGCTGAAGCTTTCTTT.

The CDR3: CASSEASTVDQPQHF. The CDR3 nucleotides read TGTGCCAGCAGTGAAGCTTCGACAGTTGATCAGCCCCAGCATTTT. The gene calls are TRBV6-1 and TRBJ1-5; a possible D gene is TRBD1 (5 bases). V lost 0 bases and J 5 bases, leaving 11 bases between the germline ends. Looked up from germline, CDR1 is MNHNS and CDR2 is SASEGT. The CDR3 runs 15 residues.

This clone is termed large (0.1 to 1%). V and J are TRBV29-1 and TRBJ2-7; D is perhaps TRBD1 (5 bases). Germline V gene lookup returns CDR1 SQVTM and CDR2 ANQGSEA. The CDR3 runs to 14 residues. Deletions cut 2 bases from V and 2 bases from J, with 13 bases between. The CDR3 nucleotides are TGCAGCGTTGAAACGACAGCCTCGGCCTACGAGCAGTACTTC. As protein: CSVETTASAYEQYF.

The chain combines TRBV7-2 with TRBJ1-6; weak D call: TRBD1 (6 bases). The germline V gene has CDR1 SGHTA and CDR2 FQGNSA. V was shortened by 5 bases and J by 6 bases, with 20 bases between the two germline ends. The CDR3 totals 17 residues. This chain's CDR3 is CASSTGGRATPNSPLHF. The CDR3 DNA sequence: TGTGCCAGCAGCACGGGGGGCAGGGCAACTCCTAATTCACCCCTCCACTTT. The entire variable domain, with the rest obtained from reference TRBV7-2 and TRBJ1-6, is as follows: GAGVSQSPSNKVTEKGKDVELRCDPISGHTALYWYRQSLGQGLEFLIYFQGNSAPDKSGLPSDRFSAERTGGSVSTLTIQRTQQEDSAVYLCASSTGGRATPNSPLHFGNGTRLTVT.

The chain links TRBV4-2 to TRBJ2-2; 8 positions match TRBD2. Germline CDR1 reads LGHNA; CDR2 reads YNFKEQ. The CDR3 sequence is 16 residues long. After removal of 4 bases from V and 0 bases from J, the junction contained 4 bases not matched to a gene. CDR3 coding DNA: TGTGCCAGCAGCCCGGGGGGGGGAACGAACACCGGGGAGCTGTTTTTT. Translated, it gives CASSPGGGTNTGELFF.

This clone was seen a single time. The gene calls are TRBV19 and TRBJ2-2; the D gene is possibly TRBD1 (6 bases). The CDR3 consists of 14 residues. Trimming cost V 5 bases and J 7 bases, with 14 bases left between them. The germline V gene encodes CDR1 LNHDA and CDR2 SQIVND (reference sequence). The CDR3 region is CASSQQGGIGELFF. For the CDR3, the DNA is TGTGCCAGTAGTCAACAGGGCGGTATCGGGGAGCTGTTTTTT.

The genes are TRBV7-9 and TRBJ2-6; maybe TRBD2 (5 bases). Looked up from germline, CDR1 is SEHNR and CDR2 is FQNEAQ (reference sequence). The ends were cut back, 5 bases at V and 2 bases at J, with 19 bases in the middle. The CDR3 length is 18 residues. This CDR3 reads CASSARRLGPAGANVLTF. The DNA of the CDR3 is TGTGCCAGCAGCGCGCGGAGGCTGGGTCCGGCTGGGGCCAACGTCCTGACTTTC.

The V gene is TRBV7-2, the J gene TRBJ2-7; 11 nucleotides line up with TRBD2. J was trimmed by 0 bases and V by 5 bases; bases with no gene match: 9. This CDR3 has 17 amino acids. CDR1 and CDR2 (germline): SGHTA, FQGNSA. The CDR3 region has the DNA TGTGCCAGCAGCCTTAGCGGGGGGGCCGGGGTCTCCTACGAGCAGTACTTC. Amino acids: CASSLSGGAGVSYEQYF.

The V and J genes are TRBV12-3 or TRBV12-4 and TRBJ1-2; D is unresolved. V was pared by 6 bases and J by 4 bases, with 9 bases between. The CDR3 loop spans 12 amino acids. CDR3 in amino acids: CASSLLRYGYTF. CDR3 DNA sequence: TGTGCCAGCAGCCTCTTGCGCTATGGCTACACCTTC.

This rearrangement joins TRBV27 to TRBJ1-3; perhaps TRBD1 as D (5 bases). V gave up 10 bases and J gave up 4 bases, with 17 bases separating them. Germline V gene sequence: CDR1 MNHEY, CDR2 SMNVEV (reference sequence). This CDR3 contains 14 residues. The CDR3 sequence is CATSSQGGGNTIYF. The DNA for the CDR3 is TGTGCCACTTCATCCCAGGGAGGAGGAAACACCATATATTTT.

The chain has TRBV3-1 (or the pseudogene TRBV3-2) and TRBJ2-1, with D perhaps matching TRBD2 (5 bases). V was shortened by 1 base and J by 3 bases, with 13 bases between the two germline ends. Germline V CDR1 and CDR2: LGHDT, YNNKEL (reference sequence). This CDR3 region has 16 residues. The CDR3 coding sequence is TGTGCCAGCAGCCAAGCGGGATCAAGAGTCTACAATGAGCAGTTCTTC. Residues: CASSQAGSRVYNEQFF.